The 26 T cell receptor beta chains below all came from one sample that was sequenced in a study of blood T cell repertoires in COVID-19. The repertoire was sequenced with immunoSEQ multiplex PCR; TCRdb's copy has only in-frame clones and lacks some. This table has roughly 51,000 clones, 86% appearing once. Sequencing used peripheral blood. The origin of the receptors is a woman older than 75 with acute or convalescent COVID-19.

This rearrangement joins TRBV2 to TRBJ2-6, with 7 bases lining up with TRBD1. CDR1 SNHLY and CDR2 FYNNEI come from the germline V gene. The CDR3 has 21 residues. The trim removed 2 bases at V and 0 bases at J, leaving 16 bases unmatched. CDR3 sequence: CASSETPVTGKKLSGANVLTF. CDR3 nucleotides: TGTGCCAGCAGTGAAACCCCTGTGACAGGGAAGAAACTCTCTGGGGCCAACGTCCTGACTTTC.

The rearrangement joins TRBV19 to TRBJ2-3; 12 positions agree with TRBD2. There are 14 residues in the CDR3. With V trimmed by 6 bases and J by 4 bases, 2 bases remained unmatched. Germline loops: CDR1 LNHDA, CDR2 SQIVND (reference sequence). The CDR3 nucleotides are TGTGCCAGTAGCCGGACTAGCGGGGCAGATACGCAGTATTTT. As protein: CASSRTSGADTQYF.

The chain is built from TRBV19 and TRBJ1-2, with TRBD1 matching over 7 bases. Trimming removed 5 bases from V and 0 bases from J; junction bases left unmatched: 9. Germline CDR1 and CDR2: LNHDA and SQIVND (reference sequence). This CDR3 has 16 amino acids. The CDR3 DNA reads TGTGCCAGTAGTCGAACAGGGGATCATCCTAACTATGGCTACACCTTC. Residues: CASSRTGDHPNYGYTF.

Comments on this clone: The identical CDR3 is also encoded by other nucleotide sequences in the sample. This rearrangement joins TRBV6-5 to TRBJ1-3; unclear D gene. V was trimmed by 6 bases and J by 4 bases, leaving 13 bases between them. Germline CDR1 is MNHEY and CDR2 is SVGAGI. The CDR3 has 14 residues. DNA for the CDR3: TGTGCCAGCAGCCCCGGAGGATCCGGAAACACCATATATTTT. It encodes CASSPGGSGNTIYF.

The chain uses TRBV12-5 and TRBJ1-6; D not resolved. The germline gives CDR1 LGHNT, CDR2 FRNRAP. V lost 3 bases to trimming and J lost 5 bases, with 11 bases between them. CDR3 length: 15 residues. This CDR3 is CASGFLEVDNSPLHF. The CDR3, as DNA: TGTGCTAGTGGTTTCTTGGAGGTAGATAATTCACCCCTCCACTTT.

The rearrangement links TRBV30 to TRBJ2-2, with TRBD1 matching over 12 bases. This CDR3 has 16 amino acids. Germline CDR1 reads GTSNPN; CDR2 reads SVGIG (reference sequence). V was clipped by 3 bases and J by 7 bases; unmatched bases: 9. CDR3 DNA: TGTGCCTGGAGGCCCCGCGGGACAGGGGGCAACGGGGAGCTGTTTTTT. Amino acids: CAWRPRGTGGNGELFF.

The chain employs TRBV7-9 and TRBJ1-1; no clear D gene. The CDR3 is 13 residues long. V gave up 5 bases and J gave up 5 bases, with 12 bases separating them. Germline CDR1 SEHNR, CDR2 FQNEAQ (reference sequence). CDR3 sequence reads: CASSPTTGTEAFF. In DNA, the CDR3 is TGTGCCAGCAGCCCAACTACGGGAACTGAAGCTTTCTTT.

The J gene is TRBJ1-2, the V gene TRBV7-2, with D tentatively TRBD1 (6 bases). Trimming pared 4 bases from V and 7 bases from J, leaving 25 bases between. The V gene's germline CDR1 is SGHTA and CDR2 FQGNSA. This CDR3 is 17 amino acids long. CDR3 bases: TGTGCCAGCAGCTCCGGACAGAAAAAGCAGAAGGGACCTGGCTACACCTTC. It translates to CASSSGQKKQKGPGYTF.

This clone was observed a few times. This rearrangement joins TRBV7-2 to TRBJ1-2; tentatively, D is TRBD1 (5 bases). Germline values: CDR1 SGHTA, CDR2 FQGNSA. Trimming took off 5 bases at V and 2 bases at J, with 15 bases between the two ends. The CDR3 totals 15 residues. The CDR3 protein is CASSPRTRGNYGYTF. The CDR3 nucleotides are TGTGCCAGCAGCCCAAGGACACGAGGAAACTATGGCTACACCTTC.

The chain employs TRBV30 and TRBJ1-5, with D tentatively TRBD1 (6 bases). V was cut by 2 bases and J by 0 bases, with 14 bases left in between. Per the germline V gene, CDR1 is GTSNPN and CDR2 is SVGIG (reference sequence). This CDR3 is built from 16 residues. The DNA for the CDR3 is TGTGCCTGGAGTATAGGGACACCTTTTAGCAATCAGCCCCAGCATTTT. This gives the protein CAWSIGTPFSNQPQHF.

The rearrangement links TRBV23-1 to TRBJ1-2; D possibly corresponds to TRBD1 (6 bases). TRBV23-1 is an ORF for which the function is uncertain. V shed 6 bases and J shed 8 bases, with 13 bases lying between them. The CDR3 runs to 12 residues. CDR3 residues: CASSRRTGGYTF. The CDR3 DNA reads as TGCGCCAGCAGCCGAAGAACAGGGGGCTACACCTTC.

J is TRBJ2-1 and V is TRBV18; 13 bases match TRBD2. Germline V lookup: CDR1 KGHSH, CDR2 LQKENI. The CDR3 is 18 amino acids. V shed 3 bases and J 0 bases; nucleotides not matched to a gene: 5. CDR3 nucleotides: TGTGCCAGCTCACCCAGGACTAGCGGGGGCCTCTCCTACAATGAGCAGTTCTTC. Amino acids: CASSPRTSGGLSYNEQFF. Using reference TRBV18 and TRBJ2-1 for the parts outside the CDR3, the full variable domain is NAGVMQNPRHLVRRRGQEARLRCSPMKGHSHVYWYRQLPEEGLKFMVYLQKENIIDESGMPKERFSAEFPKEGPSILRIQQVVRGDSAAYFCASSPRTSGGLSYNEQFFGPGTRLTVL.

The chain has TRBV12-3 or TRBV12-4 and TRBJ1-2; D is possibly TRBD1 (6 bases). The CDR3 covers 13 residues. V lost 6 bases, J lost 4 bases, and 12 bases lay in between. CDR3 protein: CASRSGQSYGYTF. CDR3 coding DNA: TGTGCCAGCAGATCAGGACAGTCCTATGGCTACACCTTC.

The V gene is TRBV6-5, the J gene TRBJ2-5; a weak D match, TRBD2 (6 bases). V was shortened by 6 bases and J by 2 bases, with 13 bases between the two germline ends. Germline CDR1 and CDR2: MNHEY and SVGAGI. This CDR3 region has 14 residues. The CDR3 reads CASRLGEAQETQYF. The DNA of the CDR3 is TGTGCCAGCAGGCTGGGGGAGGCTCAAGAGACCCAGTACTTC.

This clone was observed a handful of times. This chain uses TRBV19 with TRBJ1-2, with 8 nucleotides matching TRBD1. After removal of 6 bases from V and 5 bases from J, the junction contained 8 bases not matched to a gene. This CDR3 spans 14 amino acids. The germline V gene has CDR1 LNHDA and CDR2 SQIVND (reference sequence). The CDR3 sequence: CASRGPGGVYGYTF. In DNA, the CDR3 is TGTGCCAGTAGAGGGCCAGGGGGCGTGTATGGCTACACCTTC. Variable domain in full (rest from reference TRBV19 and TRBJ1-2): DGGITQSPKYLFRKEGQNVTLSCEQNLNHDAMYWYRQDPGQGLRLIYYSQIVNDFQKGDIAEGYSVSREKKESFPLTVTSAQKNPTAFYLCASRGPGGVYGYTFGSGTRLTVV.

The chain joins TRBV19 to TRBJ2-1; maybe TRBD1 (5 bases). The CDR3 extends over 14 amino acids. The germline V and J ends were trimmed by 1 base and 10 bases, with 14 bases remaining between them. Germline CDR1 is LNHDA and CDR2 is SQIVND (reference sequence). As DNA, the CDR3 is TGTGCCAGTAGTATAGGGGCAGGGTTTAACGAGCAGTTCTTC. This translates into CASSIGAGFNEQFF.

The chain employs TRBV7-2 and TRBJ1-5, with 7 positions matching TRBD1. The germline V gene encodes CDR1 SGHTA and CDR2 FQGNSA. There are 18 residues in the CDR3. V lost 2 bases, J lost 1 base, and 11 bases stayed unmatched. In nucleotides, the CDR3 is TGTGCCAGCAGCTTAAGGGACAGTCGGGGTATGAGCAATCAGCCCCAGCATTTT. This sequence encodes CASSLRDSRGMSNQPQHF. Using reference TRBV7-2 and TRBJ1-5 for the parts outside the CDR3, the full variable domain is GAGVSQSPSNKVTEKGKDVELRCDPISGHTALYWYRQSLGQGLEFLIYFQGNSAPDKSGLPSDRFSAERTGGSVSTLTIQRTQQEDSAVYLCASSLRDSRGMSNQPQHFGDGTRLSIL.

CDR3 DNA: TGTGCCAGCTCACTTGGGACAGGCCATGGCTACACCTTC. Translation: CASSLGTGHGYTF. The rearrangement links TRBV18 to TRBJ1-2; 8 nucleotides align to TRBD1. The CDR3 is 13 residues long. V was pared by 4 bases and J by 6 bases, with 4 bases of the junction left unmatched. CDR1 and CDR2 from the germline V gene are KGHSH and LQKENI.

This rearrangement joins TRBV5-3 to TRBJ2-1, with D perhaps matching TRBD2 (5 bases). TRBV5-3 counts as an open reading frame of uncertain function. The germline V and J ends were trimmed by 0 bases and 5 bases, with 12 bases remaining between them. The CDR3 consists of 15 residues. The CDR3, as DNA: TGTGCCAGAAGCTTGGCCCTTCCTAGCAACAATGAGCAGTTCTTC. It specifies CARSLALPSNNEQFF.

The V and J genes are TRBV6-5 and TRBJ2-5; maybe TRBD2 (6 bases). Germline assignment: CDR1 MNHEY and CDR2 SVGAGI. V gave up 10 bases and J gave up 5 bases, with 20 bases separating them. This CDR3 has 14 amino acids. CDR3 nucleotide sequence: TGTGCCACCCGCCCCCTAGCGCCGGGGGAGACCCAGTACTTC. The encoded protein is CATRPLAPGETQYF.

The chain employs TRBV19 and TRBJ1-5; TRBD1 might be the D (6 bases). This CDR3 has 16 residues. The ends were cut back, 5 bases at V and 6 bases at J, with 20 bases in the middle. Looked up from germline, CDR1 is LNHDA and CDR2 is SQIVND (reference sequence). The CDR3 sequence: CASSSSGTPSSQPQHF. In DNA form, the CDR3 reads TGTGCCAGTAGTTCCTCCGGGACACCCTCGAGTCAGCCCCAGCATTTT.

This rearrangement joins TRBV18 to TRBJ2-3; no clear D. Germline-derived CDR1 and CDR2 are KGHSH and LQKENI. CDR3 length: 12 amino acids. V dropped 6 bases and J dropped 6 bases, with 10 bases sitting between them. The CDR3 sequence is CASSRLEDTQYF. The CDR3 region has the DNA TGTGCCAGCTCTCGTCTCGAGGATACGCAGTATTTT.

The chain carries TRBV9 and TRBJ2-4; D is unclear. The CDR3 is made up of 13 amino acids. Looked up from germline, CDR1 is SGDLS and CDR2 is YYNGEE. Trimming removed 1 base from V and 4 bases from J, with 6 bases in between. The CDR3 DNA reads as TGTGCCAGCAGCGTAAGCGAGAAAAACATTCAGTACTTC. Encoded protein: CASSVSEKNIQYF.

V is TRBV10-2 and J is TRBJ1-6, with a tentative D call TRBD1 (5 bases). V lost 7 bases and J lost 7, with 17 bases in between. The CDR3 is 15 amino acids. In germline, CDR1 is WSHSY, CDR2 SAAADI. DNA for the CDR3: TGCGCCAGCATGGGTGGGGGACTCAACAATTCACCCCTCCACTTT. It codes for CASMGGGLNNSPLHF.

The V and J genes are TRBV3-1 (or the pseudogene TRBV3-2) and TRBJ2-2; possible D gene TRBD2, 6 bases. Germline V gives CDR1 LGHDT, CDR2 YNNKEL (reference sequence). The length of the CDR3 is 14 residues. V lost 2 bases and J lost 7, with 11 bases in between. In nucleotides, the CDR3 is TGTGCCAGCAGCCAATGGGGGGTTGGCGGGGAGCTGTTTTTT. This translates into CASSQWGVGGELFF.

The chain combines TRBV7-8 with TRBJ1-6; 7 bases match TRBD1. Germline CDR1 and CDR2: SGHVS and FQNEAQ. V shed 5 bases and J 7 bases; nucleotides not matched to a gene: 5. This CDR3 has 14 amino acids. CDR3 coding DNA: TGTGCCAGCAGCCAAGGGGGCTGGAATTCACCCCTCCACTTT. Residues: CASSQGGWNSPLHF.